This record looks at one TCR delta chain sequence and its context. Its antigen is not identified. With only one base between it and a far larger clone, this is likely a read error. Other DNA sequences from this sample encode an identical CDR3 as well. Sequencing covered both gamma and delta TCR chains per sample. TCRdb reran clone calling via CATT on the multiplex PCR reads. The sample has some 100,000 delta-chain clones, more than 1.4% seen once. These data originate in a study of γδ T cells in repeated Plasmodium falciparum infection. Looking at the study overall: Sampling occurred at baseline, pre-infection for selected infections, and 21 days post-infection. Malian repertoires were sampled cross-sectionally without transmission and longitudinally through febrile malaria. Overall study findings and caveats: Malian children's Vdelta2-negative repertoires appeared more expanded and less diverse than Australians'.

The CDR3 contains 22 residues. The ends lost 3 bases at V and 0 bases at J; junction bases unmatched: 22. Germline CDR1 and CDR2: TSWWSYY and QGS. Vgamma9/Vdelta2+ and Vdelta2-negative gammadelta T cells were flow-sorted from PBMC for bulk sequencing. The TCR originated in a pool of human donors (malaria-infected and uninfected, not separated). Sequenced: gamma-delta T cells from blood. The chain links TRDV1 to TRDJ1, with TRDD3 matching over 10 bases. The CDR3 here is CALGERRGTGGFYLLYTDKLIF. For the CDR3, the DNA is TGTGCTCTTGGGGAGCGGCGTGGTACTGGGGGATTCTACCTTCTTTACACCGATAAACTCATCTTT.